What follows are 13 T cell receptor beta chains derived from one specimen sequenced in a study of T cells after yellow fever vaccination. Via MiXCR, TCRdb re-called the 5' RACE reads, giving one row per CDR3 protein. The sample lists roughly 520,000 distinct CDR3 sequences; 21% were seen once. The specimen was PBMCs, collected approximately 20 days after the first yellow fever vaccination. These receptors came from a man between 18 and 29 years old who received the YFV17D yellow fever vaccine.

The chain has TRBV7-2 and TRBJ1-2, with 7 nucleotides matching TRBD1. J lost 1 base, V lost 5 bases, and 7 bases had no gene match. Germline V gene sequence: CDR1 SGHTA, CDR2 FQGNSA. The CDR3 has 15 residues. CDR3 in DNA: TGTGCCAGCAGCCCGCGGGACAGCCGTAACTATGGCTACACCTTC. It encodes CASSPRDSRNYGYTF.

This clonotype appeared a few times. The V gene is TRBV7-2, the J gene TRBJ2-7; D not certain. Germline CDR1 reads SGHTA; CDR2 reads FQGNSA. Deletions cut 5 bases from V and 7 bases from J, with 15 bases between. The CDR3 is 13 residues long. The CDR3 DNA reads as TGTGCCAGCAGCCTCCCCTCGACGAGGGAGCAGTACTTC. As protein: CASSLPSTREQYF.

This clonotype was observed at least ten times. The V gene is TRBV29-1, the J gene TRBJ2-3; unclear D gene. V shed 6 bases and J shed 3 bases, with 4 bases lying between them. The CDR3 sequence is 10 residues long. Germline assignment: CDR1 SQVTM and CDR2 ANQGSEA. In DNA form, the CDR3 reads TGCAGCGTCGTTACAGATACGCAGTATTTT. This gives the protein CSVVTDTQYF.

This clonotype was found a few times. The chain links TRBV10-2 to TRBJ2-5; 8 nucleotides align to TRBD1. The length of the CDR3 is 16 residues. In germline, CDR1 is WSHSY, CDR2 SAAADI. V gave up 3 bases and J gave up 1 base; unmatched junction bases: 7. The CDR3: CASSDSRTGPQETQYF. The CDR3, as DNA: TGCGCCAGCAGTGATTCTAGGACAGGGCCCCAAGAGACCCAGTACTTC.

The chain is built from TRBV30 and TRBJ1-1, with unresolved D. The CDR3 extends over 13 amino acids. The germline V and J ends were trimmed by 2 bases and 1 base, with 8 bases remaining between them. Looked up from germline, CDR1 is GTSNPN and CDR2 is SVGIG (reference sequence). The CDR3 coding sequence is TGTGCCTGGAGTAAGTTGACGAACACTGAAGCTTTCTTT. It translates to CAWSKLTNTEAFF. The whole variable domain, remainder taken from reference TRBV30 and TRBJ1-1, is SQTIHQWPATLVQPVGSPLSLECTVEGTSNPNLYWYRQAAGRGLQLLFYSVGIGQISSEVPQNLSASRPQDRQFILSSKKLLLSDSGFYLCAWSKLTNTEAFFGQGTRLTVV.

This chain joins TRBV24-1 and TRBJ1-6; TRBD1 aligns across 11 bases. There are 15 residues in the CDR3. After removal of 6 bases from V and 7 bases from J, the junction contained 4 bases not matched to a gene. CDR1 and CDR2 (germline): KGHDR, SFDVKD. The CDR3: CATSSGQGANSPLHF. Here the CDR3 DNA reads TGTGCCACCAGTTCTGGACAGGGGGCCAATTCACCCCTCCACTTT.

This clonotype was seen only a few times. This chain joins TRBV29-1 and TRBJ2-7, with D perhaps matching TRBD1 or TRBD2 (5 bases each). Trimming stripped 7 bases from V and 0 bases from J, with 16 bases between. The CDR3 is 14 residues long. Germline values: CDR1 SQVTM, CDR2 ANQGSEA. Written as DNA, the CDR3 is TGCAGCGCCAAGGGACGGTCGAGCTCCTACGAGCAGTACTTC. Encoded protein: CSAKGRSSSYEQYF.

This clonotype has just a few counts. V usage is TRBV19 and J usage is TRBJ2-2, with D perhaps TRBD2 (5 bases). V was shortened by 9 bases and J by 4 bases, with 15 bases between the two germline ends. The CDR3 loop spans 14 amino acids. Germline V gene data show CDR1 as LNHDA and CDR2 as SQIVND (reference sequence). Here the CDR3 reads CASRTRFITGELFF. Written as DNA, the CDR3 is TGTGCCAGCCGGACTCGCTTTATCACCGGGGAGCTGTTTTTT.

This clonotype was seen a handful of times. This rearrangement joins TRBV7-9 to TRBJ1-1, with D perhaps matching TRBD1 (5 bases). Germline V gives CDR1 SEHNR, CDR2 FQNEAQ (reference sequence). Trimming shortened V by 11 bases and J by 0 bases, and 7 bases separated the two germline ends. The CDR3 has 11 residues. The CDR3 sequence: CAGGVNTEAFF. DNA for the CDR3: TGTGCCGGGGGGGTGAACACTGAAGCTTTCTTT.

The rearrangement joins TRBV5-1 to TRBJ2-3; a weak D match, TRBD2 (6 bases). Per germline, CDR1 SGHRS and CDR2 YFSETQ. V was shortened by 2 bases and J by 8 bases, with 18 bases between the two germline ends. CDR3 length equals 15 residues. CDR3 coding DNA: TGCGCCAGCAGCTTTGGGGGGAATGAGGACGGTACGCAGTATTTT. Translating gives CASSFGGNEDGTQYF.

This clonotype was detected only once. The CDR3 DNA reads as TGTGCCAGCAGCTCCCTTGGGGGGGGATACCAAGAGACCCAGTACTTC. It yields the protein CASSSLGGGYQETQYF. The chain carries TRBV11-2 and TRBJ2-5, with TRBD2 matching 7 bases. CDR3 length: 16 amino acids. With V trimmed by 4 bases and J by 0 bases, 8 bases remained unmatched. CDR1 and CDR2 (germline): SGHAT, FQNNGV.

The chain couples TRBV20-1 to TRBJ1-6; TRBD1 might be the D (5 bases). The CDR3 has 14 amino acids. Per germline, CDR1 DFQATT and CDR2 SNEGSKA (reference sequence). The V gene lost 1 base and the J gene lost 8 bases, with 12 bases spanning the gap. The CDR3 region is CSARAGAYDSPLHF. The CDR3 nucleotides read TGCAGTGCTAGAGCTGGGGCCTACGATTCACCCCTCCACTTT.

The V call is TRBV7-2, the J call TRBJ1-4; D may be TRBD1 (6 bases). V lost 5 bases and J lost 3, with 13 bases in between. The CDR3 is made up of 15 amino acids. Looked up from germline, CDR1 is SGHTA and CDR2 is FQGNSA. Written as DNA, the CDR3 is TGTGCCAGCAGCACAGGGAAAGATCCTAATGAAAAACTGTTTTTT. Amino acid sequence: CASSTGKDPNEKLFF.